This T cell receptor (beta chain) was profiled in a study of T cell responses to AZD1222 COVID-19 vaccine. Study-level findings and limits: With two AZD1222 doses given, Spike-specific TCR breadth and depth both rose. Baseline seropositivity characterized only a handful of AZD1222 recipients. Across spike, vaccine-associated CD4 TCRs were found, dominant at 160-218 and 743-854.

Method: immunoSEQ multiplex PCR; TCRdb's copy keeps in-frame clones and lacks some. The sample yields hundreds of thousands of clones, approximately 94% seen once. On this clone itself: Its specificity is unknown.

This CDR3 contains 14 residues. Germline CDR1 reads SGDLS; CDR2 reads YYNGEE. Trimming stripped 4 bases from V and 1 base from J, with 11 bases between. The analysis combined second doses at about 4 or about 12 weeks. The sequencing here drew on peripheral blood, taken 28 days after the second AZD1222 dose. The clonotype originates from an adult who received the AZD1222 COVID-19 vaccine. The chain uses TRBV9 and TRBJ2-5, with D unresolved. CDR3 in amino acids: CASSFQQSQETQYF. For the CDR3, the DNA is TGTGCCAGCAGCTTTCAACAGAGCCAAGAGACCCAGTACTTC.